Detailed here is one T cell receptor (beta chain). The antigen is unknown. The data stem from a study of cytomegalovirus exposure and HLA in healthy donors. The PCR was carried out with 60 Vbeta primers and 13 Jbeta primers. Libraries were prepared by immunoSEQ multiplex PCR; TCRdb keeps only in-frame clonotypes and omits some of them. The data show over 130,000 clones, about three fifths seen once. At the time of sampling, donors were nominally healthy, though unrecorded immune exposures were likely. The study, taken as a whole, reports: A later analysis showed TCR association rates differing by HLA locus, peaking at DRB1 and lowest at HLA-C. Roughly uniform depth of sequencing across donors was assumed in presence/absence analyses.

The receptor was derived from a woman aged 55-70 years in good health and CMV-seropositive. Material for sequencing was PBMCs.

DNA of the CDR3: TGTGCCAGTAGTATAGGGGGCCGTGTGAACACTGAAGCTTTCTTT. Amino acids: CASSIGGRVNTEAFF. This chain connects TRBV19 to TRBJ1-1, with D possibly TRBD1 on 5 matching bases. The germline CDR1 and CDR2 sequences are LNHDA and SQIVND (reference sequence). The CDR3 runs 15 residues. Trimming left V 1 base short and J 0 bases short, with 9 bases between. Complete variable domain (other parts from reference TRBV19 and TRBJ1-1): DGGITQSPKYLFRKEGQNVTLSCEQNLNHDAMYWYRQDPGQGLRLIYYSQIVNDFQKGDIAEGYSVSREKKESFPLTVTSAQKNPTAFYLCASSIGGRVNTEAFFGQGTRLTVV.